The 21 T cell receptor beta chains listed next were all sequenced from one sample in a study of blood T cell repertoires in COVID-19 (dated by TCRdb to about 2020). The library was generated by the immunoSEQ multiplex PCR assay. As stored in TCRdb, this immuneACCESS dataset retains in-frame rearrangements with V and J assigned. A fraction of the clones does not appear; measured against another copy, unresolved V genes explain less than half of the discrepancy, and the remainder lacks a known reason. This sample holds around 190,000 clones; roughly 76% were observed only once. Together, the top ten hold 8.6% of the sample. Sequences were obtained from peripheral blood. These receptors were collected from a woman between 50 and 59 years old with active or convalescent COVID-19.

CDR3 coding DNA: TGCAGCGTTTGGGGCAACAACTCCTACGAGCAGTACTTC. Translated, it gives CSVWGNNSYEQYF. The chain is built from TRBV29-1 and TRBJ2-7; weak D call: TRBD1 (5 bases). The germline V gene has CDR1 SQVTM and CDR2 ANQGSEA. CDR3 length: 13 amino acids. V gave up 5 bases and J gave up 0 bases, with 11 bases separating them.

The rearrangement links TRBV4-2 to TRBJ2-7; TRBD2 matches 16 bases. V was pared by 3 bases and J by 6 bases, with 5 bases of the junction left unmatched. The CDR3 runs 16 residues. CDR1 is LGHNA and CDR2 is YNFKEQ in the germline V gene. The CDR3, as DNA: TGTGCCAGCAGCCAGGGGACTAGCGGGAGGGAGGGCGAGCAGTACTTC. It is translated as CASSQGTSGREGEQYF.

The chain employs TRBV6-8 and TRBJ2-5; a possible D gene is TRBD1 (6 bases). The V gene's germline CDR1 is MNHGY and CDR2 SAAAGT. Trimming stripped 6 bases from V and 5 bases from J, with 13 bases between. The CDR3 is 13 amino acids. The CDR3 region is CASRDRFAETQYF. The CDR3 DNA reads as TGTGCCAGCAGAGACAGGTTCGCCGAGACCCAGTACTTC.

This chain connects TRBV19 to TRBJ1-4, with unresolved D. The ends were cut back, 3 bases at V and 9 bases at J, with 17 bases in the middle. Germline V lookup: CDR1 LNHDA, CDR2 SQIVND (reference sequence). The CDR3 length is 15 residues. The CDR3 sequence is CASSMMASEVKKLFF. CDR3 sequence (DNA): TGTGCCAGTAGTATGATGGCTTCCGAGGTTAAAAAACTGTTTTTT.

The chain joins TRBV7-8 to TRBJ2-1, with TRBD1 matching 12 bases. V was pared by 6 bases and J by 6 bases, with 6 bases of the junction left unmatched. CDR3 size: 15 residues. Germline V gene sequence: CDR1 SGHVS, CDR2 FQNEAQ. The DNA of the CDR3 is TGTGCCAGCAGAGGGGGACAGGGGGCACCCAATGAGCAGTTCTTC. This encodes CASRGGQGAPNEQFF.

The chain couples TRBV7-2 to TRBJ2-5; the match to TRBD2 covers 8 bases. Losses at the gene ends were 3 bases for V and 1 base for J; bases not matched to a gene: 7. The CDR3 is 16 amino acids. Looked up from germline, CDR1 is SGHTA and CDR2 is FQGNSA. CDR3: CASSFWIAGSQETQYF. In DNA form, the CDR3 reads TGTGCCAGCAGCTTCTGGATAGCGGGGTCCCAAGAGACCCAGTACTTC.

In regard to this clone: The junction does not match germline at one end; this may be a read error. The V and J genes are TRBV12-3 or TRBV12-4 and TRBJ1-2, with D unresolved. The CDR3 spans 8 residues. The CDR3 protein is CASTTRDF. The CDR3 DNA follows: TGTGCCAGCACCACCCGGGACTTC.

CDR3: CASSFMLATDTQYF. CDR3 nucleotides: TGTGCCAGCAGTTTTATGCTAGCCACAGATACGCAGTATTTT. The rearrangement links TRBV27 to TRBJ2-3; D is possibly TRBD2 (5 bases). The CDR3 covers 14 residues. The germline CDR1 and CDR2 sequences are MNHEY and SMNVEV (reference sequence). The V gene lost 3 bases and the J gene lost 2 bases, with 9 bases spanning the gap.

The chain uses TRBV24-1 and TRBJ2-4; D perhaps matches TRBD1 (5 bases). CDR3 size: 16 residues. V was shortened by 5 bases and J by 1 base, with 14 bases between the two germline ends. Germline V CDR1 and CDR2: KGHDR, SFDVKD. This CDR3 is CATSALGPAAKNIQYF. The CDR3 coding sequence is TGTGCCACCAGTGCCTTGGGGCCAGCGGCCAAAAACATTCAGTACTTC.

The rearrangement links TRBV3-1 (or the pseudogene TRBV3-2) to TRBJ1-4; 7 positions agree with TRBD1. The trim removed 3 bases at V and 3 bases at J, leaving 1 base unmatched. Germline loops: CDR1 LGHDT, CDR2 YNNKEL (reference sequence). This CDR3 is 14 amino acids long. CDR3 region: CASSQGTANEKLFF. CDR3 bases: TGTGCCAGCAGCCAGGGGACAGCTAATGAAAAACTGTTTTTT.

The chain combines TRBV18 with TRBJ1-2, with D perhaps matching TRBD1 (5 bases). The CDR3 totals 15 residues. V was trimmed by 6 bases and J by 7 bases, leaving 21 bases between them. Germline V gene data show CDR1 as KGHSH and CDR2 as LQKENI. CDR3 protein: CASSPDSKTEGGYTF. In DNA, the CDR3 is TGTGCCAGCTCGCCAGACAGCAAGACGGAGGGTGGCTACACCTTC.

This rearrangement joins TRBV2 to TRBJ1-3; 7 bases line up with TRBD1. The CDR3 extends over 16 amino acids. Germline values: CDR1 SNHLY, CDR2 FYNNEI. The J segment lost 4 bases and the V segment lost 6 bases, leaving 12 bases of the junction unmatched. CDR3 DNA: TGTGCCAGCAGACCCAGGGGGGCCGACTTCGGAAACACCATATATTTT. Protein: CASRPRGADFGNTIYF.

This clone was counted once. The chain couples TRBV2 to TRBJ2-5; a possible D gene is TRBD1 (6 bases). Trimming left V 6 bases short and J 3 bases short, with 17 bases between. This CDR3 comprises 15 residues. The V gene's germline CDR1 is SNHLY and CDR2 FYNNEI. The CDR3 DNA sequence: TGTGCCAGCAGGGAGACAGGACAGATAGAAGAGACCCAGTACTTC. Encoded protein: CASRETGQIEETQYF.

This clone was picked up one time. The gene calls are TRBV5-5 and TRBJ1-1; D unresolved. The length of the CDR3 is 13 residues. V was shortened by 3 bases and J by 1 base, with 7 bases between the two germline ends. Germline CDR1 SGHKS, CDR2 YYEKEE (reference sequence). The CDR3 spells CASSSVWNTEAFF. The CDR3 DNA is TGTGCCAGCAGCTCCGTTTGGAACACTGAAGCTTTCTTT.

The chain carries TRBV28 and TRBJ1-1; D possibly corresponds to TRBD1 (6 bases). CDR3 length: 19 residues. CDR1 and CDR2 (germline): MDHEN, SYDVKM. V lost 2 bases and J lost 7, with 29 bases in between. CDR3 amino acids: CASSLVGGDTRPKEIEAFF. As DNA, the CDR3 is TGTGCCAGCAGTTTAGTCGGTGGGGACACAAGGCCTAAGGAGATTGAAGCTTTCTTT.

This clone was observed a single time. The chain joins TRBV6-2 or TRBV6-3 to TRBJ2-7, with 7 nucleotides matching TRBD1. Trimming took 5 bases from V and 4 from J; bases not matched to a gene: 11. From germline, CDR1 is MNHEY and CDR2 SVGEGT. This CDR3 contains 15 residues. CDR3 coding DNA: TGTGCCAGCAGTCGGCAGGGGGTTTCGAGGTACGAGCAGTACTTC. Translation gives CASSRQGVSRYEQYF.

This sequence joins TRBV7-8 and TRBJ1-4; no reliable D call. The germline gives CDR1 SGHVS, CDR2 FQNEAQ. The CDR3 loop spans 14 amino acids. Trimming cost V 1 base and J 6 bases, with 9 bases left between them. CDR3 in amino acids: CASSLGRFDEKLFF. CDR3 DNA: TGTGCCAGCAGCTTAGGCCGGTTCGATGAAAAACTGTTTTTT.

The gene calls are TRBV5-1 and TRBJ1-4; 9 bases are a match to TRBD1. The CDR3 is 16 residues long. Germline V lookup: CDR1 SGHRS, CDR2 YFSETQ. V shed 4 bases, J shed 5 bases, and the junction held 9 bases outside the gene matches. CDR3 sequence reads: CASSETGGAWNEKLFF. The CDR3 DNA is TGCGCCAGCAGCGAAACAGGGGGCGCCTGGAATGAAAAACTGTTTTTT.

V gene TRBV4-3 combines with J gene TRBJ2-4; D remains unclear. The CDR3 totals 16 residues. Trimming removed 0 bases at V and 4 bases at J, with 13 bases between. CDR1 is LGHNA, CDR2 YSLEER, per germline. The CDR3, as DNA: TGCGCCAGCAGCCAAGATCATAACAGTCTGAAAAACATTCAGTACTTC. As protein: CASSQDHNSLKNIQYF.

This rearrangement joins TRBV4-2 to TRBJ1-1; TRBD1 matches 9 bases. Germline V gene sequence: CDR1 LGHNA, CDR2 YNFKEQ. The CDR3 covers 13 residues. The ends lost 4 bases at V and 8 bases at J; junction bases unmatched: 5. This CDR3 is CASSPGDRVEAFF. In DNA form, the CDR3 reads TGTGCCAGCAGCCCCGGGGACAGGGTAGAAGCTTTCTTT.

This rearrangement joins TRBV4-3 to TRBJ1-1; D is uncertain. Germline lookup yields CDR1 LGHNA and CDR2 YSLEER. V was shortened by 4 bases and J by 2 bases, with 8 bases between the two germline ends. The CDR3 has 13 residues. CDR3 loop: CASSRQENTEAFF. In DNA form, the CDR3 reads TGCGCCAGCAGCCGCCAGGAAAACACTGAAGCTTTCTTT.